The 31 T cell receptor beta chains given below trace back to one sample, sequenced in a study of Ad26.COV2.S vaccination and SARS-CoV-2 variants (dated by TCRdb to the early 2020s). Library preparation was by the immunoSEQ multiplex PCR assay. Not all clones reach the TCRdb copy of this immuneACCESS table, which keeps in-frame sequences only. Checked studies attribute under half of the gap to unresolved V genes and leave the rest unexplained. Recorded for this sample are a few hundred thousand clones; 87% of them occurred a single time. Roughly 3.1% of the sample lies in the top ten. What this sample's treatment or condition label stands for: some 20 received Ad26.COV2.S at low or high dose, single or two shots; about 5 received placebo; per-sample allocation not given. Repertoires of vaccine and placebo recipients were sequenced from samples taken on day 63 after the first injection. Sequenced material: peripheral blood, taken in a trial of Ad26.COV2.S vaccine versus placebo. These receptors were obtained from a person between 18 and 59 years old who received the Ad26.COV2.S COVID-19 vaccine or a placebo.

This chain connects TRBV4-1 to TRBJ1-4; a possible D gene is TRBD1 (6 bases). This CDR3 comprises 15 residues. The germline CDR1 and CDR2 sequences are MGHRA and YSYEKL. Trimming stripped 4 bases from V and 4 bases from J, with 13 bases between. CDR3 bases: TGCGCCAGCAGCCCCTCCGGACAGTTTAATGAAAAACTGTTTTTT. It yields the protein CASSPSGQFNEKLFF.

The chain has TRBV29-1 and TRBJ1-2; TRBD1 aligns across 9 bases. There are 13 residues in the CDR3. Germline V gene lookup returns CDR1 SQVTM and CDR2 ANQGSEA. The J segment lost 8 bases and the V segment lost 7 bases, leaving 11 bases of the junction unmatched. The CDR3 region is CSAISRDRVGYTF. The CDR3 coding sequence is TGCAGCGCTATATCCCGGGACAGGGTCGGCTACACCTTC.

This clone has just one count. The chain is built from TRBV11-2 and TRBJ2-2; 8 positions agree with TRBD2. The CDR3 totals 17 residues. Trimming cost V 1 base and J 6 bases; bases outside gene matches: 10. The germline CDR1 and CDR2 sequences are SGHAT and FQNNGV. The CDR3 nucleotides are TGTGCCAGCAGCTTAGCAACCGGGACTAGATCTTCCGGGGAGCTGTTTTTT. This sequence encodes CASSLATGTRSSGELFF.

The genes are TRBV5-1 and TRBJ2-1; 9 nucleotides line up with TRBD1. V shed 4 bases, J shed 7 bases, and the junction held 3 bases outside the gene matches. Germline loops: CDR1 SGHRS, CDR2 YFSETQ. The CDR3 contains 13 residues. CDR3 protein: CASSTGQGNEQFF. The CDR3 DNA reads TGCGCCAGCAGCACGGGACAGGGTAATGAGCAGTTCTTC.

The gene calls are TRBV5-1 and TRBJ1-2; D may be TRBD1 (6 bases). This CDR3 region has 14 residues. V was cut by 0 bases and J by 5 bases, with 11 bases left in between. The V gene's germline CDR1 is SGHRS and CDR2 YFSETQ. The CDR3 protein is CASSLAGAGYGYTF. The CDR3 bases are TGCGCCAGCAGCTTGGCAGGGGCAGGTTATGGCTACACCTTC.

This clone has a single count. The chain combines TRBV10-3 with TRBJ1-2; D is possibly TRBD1 (6 bases). The CDR3 contains 15 residues. Germline V lookup: CDR1 ENHRY, CDR2 SYGVKD. Deletions cut 0 bases from V and 4 bases from J, with 12 bases between. CDR3 sequence reads: CAISESVQGGYGYTF. The CDR3 DNA reads as TGTGCCATCAGTGAGTCTGTACAGGGAGGCTATGGCTACACCTTC.

This clone was seen a handful of times. This rearrangement joins TRBV6-1 to TRBJ1-5; the D is unclear. The CDR3 has 15 amino acids. CDR1 and CDR2 from the germline V gene are MNHNS and SASEGT. V dropped 1 base and J dropped 3 bases, with 10 bases sitting between them. Here the CDR3 DNA reads TGTGCCAGCAGTGAAGGTCCCCAGATCAATCAGCCCCAGCATTTT. Amino acids: CASSEGPQINQPQHF.

This clone was observed a few times. The chain couples TRBV7-9 to TRBJ1-6; possibly TRBD1 for D (6 bases). The CDR3 has 14 residues. Germline V gene lookup returns CDR1 SEHNR and CDR2 FQNEAQ (reference sequence). The V end was cut by 5 bases, the J end by 5 bases, with 10 bases between. CDR3 in amino acids: CASSPTGNNSPLHF. The CDR3 DNA reads as TGTGCCAGCAGCCCGACAGGAAATAATTCACCCCTCCACTTT. Full variable domain (missing parts from reference TRBV7-9 and TRBJ1-6): DTGVSQNPRHKITKRGQNVTFRCDPISEHNRLYWYRQTLGQGPEFLTYFQNEAQLEKSRLLSDRFSAERPKGSFSTLEIQRTEQGDSAMYLCASSPTGNNSPLHFGNGTRLTVT.

This clone was found once. The rearrangement uses TRBV4-1 and TRBJ1-4, with a tentative D call TRBD1 (5 bases). The CDR3 loop spans 15 amino acids. Per germline, CDR1 MGHRA and CDR2 YSYEKL. Trimming took 2 bases from V and 7 from J, leaving 14 bases between them. The CDR3 DNA follows: TGCGCCAGCAGCCAACGTCTAGGTCAGGGTGAAAAACTGTTTTTT. Protein product: CASSQRLGQGEKLFF.

CDR3 coding DNA: TGTGCCAGCAGCCCCCGAAGCGGTCATCAGCCCCAGCATTTT. Translated, it gives CASSPRSGHQPQHF. The chain carries TRBV7-8 and TRBJ1-5, with no clear D. V was cut by 5 bases and J by 5 bases, with 13 bases left in between. The length of the CDR3 is 14 residues. Germline V lookup: CDR1 SGHVS, CDR2 FQNEAQ.

V and J are TRBV19 and TRBJ1-5, with D tentatively TRBD1 (5 bases). Per germline, CDR1 LNHDA and CDR2 SQIVND (reference sequence). The CDR3 has 15 residues. The ends were cut back, 7 bases at V and 1 base at J, with 14 bases in the middle. The CDR3 reads CASTGGTASNQPQHF. CDR3 nucleotide sequence: TGTGCCAGTACGGGCGGGACTGCGAGCAATCAGCCCCAGCATTTT. Combining the CDR3 with reference TRBV19 and TRBJ1-5 gives the whole variable domain DGGITQSPKYLFRKEGQNVTLSCEQNLNHDAMYWYRQDPGQGLRLIYYSQIVNDFQKGDIAEGYSVSREKKESFPLTVTSAQKNPTAFYLCASTGGTASNQPQHFGDGTRLSIL.

The chain carries TRBV6-2 or TRBV6-3 and TRBJ2-7; 7 bases are a match to TRBD1. Looked up from germline, CDR1 is MNHEY and CDR2 is SVGEGT. The J segment lost 9 bases and the V segment lost 5 bases, leaving 7 bases of the junction unmatched. The CDR3 has 12 residues. CDR3 DNA sequence: TGTGCCAGCAGTGTCGGGACAGCCGCGCAGTACTTC. Its protein is CASSVGTAAQYF.

This clone has just one count. V gene TRBV4-3 combines with J gene TRBJ1-2; D is unclear. The CDR3 is made up of 16 amino acids. Looked up from germline, CDR1 is LGHNA and CDR2 is YSLEER. Trimming took off 0 bases at V and 3 bases at J, with 14 bases between the two ends. CDR3 loop: CASSQDRGSAHYGYTF. The CDR3 DNA reads TGCGCCAGCAGCCAAGATCGTGGGTCAGCACACTATGGCTACACCTTC.

The J gene is TRBJ1-5, the V gene TRBV2; TRBD1 agrees at 7 bases. This CDR3 is 14 amino acids long. With 5 bases clipped from V and 7 bases from J, the junction kept 8 bases outside the gene matches. Per germline, CDR1 SNHLY and CDR2 FYNNEI. CDR3 sequence: CASSPGQQNQPQHF. The CDR3 DNA reads TGTGCCAGCAGTCCGGGACAGCAAAACCAGCCCCAGCATTTT.

The chain is built from TRBV2 and TRBJ1-5; D is unclear. V was pared by 11 bases and J by 5 bases, with 19 bases between. Germline V lookup: CDR1 SNHLY, CDR2 FYNNEI. The CDR3 has 14 residues. The DNA of the CDR3 is TGTGCCCTTTCCGAGGGAGGGAGGCATCAGCCCCAGCATTTT. Its translation is CALSEGGRHQPQHF.

The chain couples TRBV30 to TRBJ1-1, with D possibly being TRBD1 (5 bases). Germline values: CDR1 GTSNPN, CDR2 SVGIG (reference sequence). This CDR3 has 14 amino acids. V was cut by 2 bases and J by 4 bases, with 14 bases left in between. CDR3: CAWSPRGESTEAFF. The CDR3 region has the DNA TGTGCCTGGAGTCCGAGGGGAGAGAGCACTGAAGCTTTCTTT.

This clone has only one observation. The rearrangement uses TRBV7-9 and TRBJ1-1; the D gene is possibly TRBD1 (6 bases). Germline V gene lookup returns CDR1 SEHNR and CDR2 FQNEAQ (reference sequence). CDR3 size: 15 residues. Trimming pared 1 base from V and 3 bases from J, leaving 12 bases between. The CDR3 sequence: CASSLVLGADTEAFF. The CDR3 nucleotides are TGTGCCAGCAGCTTAGTTCTGGGGGCTGACACTGAAGCTTTCTTT.

This clone appeared a single time. The genes are TRBV7-3 and TRBJ1-6; D is unclear. The germline V gene has CDR1 SGHTA and CDR2 FQGTGA. V was shortened by 4 bases and J by 6 bases, with 16 bases between the two germline ends. CDR3 length: 16 amino acids. DNA of the CDR3: TGTGCCAGCAGCTATGTACATGAGGCCCCTAATTCACCCCTCCACTTT. Its translation is CASSYVHEAPNSPLHF.

The count of this clone is one. The chain combines TRBV11-2 with TRBJ2-1; D perhaps matches TRBD2 (7 bases). Germline CDR1 and CDR2: SGHAT and FQNNGV. Trimming took off 1 base at V and 4 bases at J, with 11 bases between the two ends. The CDR3 totals 15 residues. CDR3 coding DNA: TGTGCCAGCAGCTTAGTTGCGGGGGCATACAATGAGCAGTTCTTC. As protein: CASSLVAGAYNEQFF.

The chain links TRBV4-1 to TRBJ2-1; 9 bases match TRBD2. The V gene's germline CDR1 is MGHRA and CDR2 YSYEKL. The J segment lost 0 bases and the V segment lost 8 bases, leaving 20 bases of the junction unmatched. The CDR3 covers 20 residues. The CDR3 loop is CASAHPSPGLALSSYNEQFF. The CDR3 DNA reads as TGCGCCAGCGCCCACCCTTCTCCGGGACTAGCATTAAGCTCCTACAATGAGCAGTTCTTC.

The gene calls are TRBV6-2 or TRBV6-3 and TRBJ2-1, with 8 bases identical to TRBD1. J gave up 7 bases and V 2 bases, and 7 bases lay outside the gene matches. The CDR3 totals 15 residues. Germline CDR1 is MNHEY and CDR2 is SVGEGT. The CDR3 nucleotides are TGTGCCAGCAGTTACGGTCAGGGGGCCTTGAATGAGCAGTTCTTC. This gives the protein CASSYGQGALNEQFF.

This sequence joins TRBV7-2 and TRBJ2-1; D is ambiguous. CDR3 length: 12 amino acids. V was cut by 5 bases and J by 4 bases, with 6 bases left in between. Germline assignment: CDR1 SGHTA and CDR2 FQGNSA. The CDR3 spells CASSQPYNEQFF. For the CDR3, the DNA is TGTGCCAGCAGCCAACCGTACAATGAGCAGTTCTTC.

The chain links TRBV20-1 to TRBJ2-7; D possibly uses TRBD1 or TRBD2 (5 bases each). CDR1 DFQATT and CDR2 SNEGSKA come from the germline V gene (reference sequence). The CDR3 length is 11 residues. V was clipped by 6 bases and J by 5 bases, with 11 bases between them. The CDR3 bases are TGCAGTGCGAGAAGGGACGACGAGCAGTACTTC. Encoded protein: CSARRDDEQYF.

This clone was counted once. The rearrangement links TRBV5-8 to TRBJ2-5, with D unresolved. The CDR3 contains 15 residues. Germline V gene sequence: CDR1 SGHTS, CDR2 YDEGEE. Between the trimmed V and J ends, which lost 2 bases and 1 base, there was a span of 12 bases. In nucleotides, the CDR3 is TGTGCCAGCAGCTTAGGCCGTGGTTTCCAAGAGACCCAGTACTTC. The encoded protein is CASSLGRGFQETQYF. The complete variable domain, with remaining parts taken from reference TRBV5-8 and TRBJ2-5, reads EAGVTQSPTHLIKTRGQQATLRCSPISGHTSVYWYQQALGLGLQFLLWYDEGEERNRGNFPPRFSGRQFPNYSSELNVNALELEDSALYLCASSLGRGFQETQYFGPGTRLLVL.

The chain uses TRBV6-5 and TRBJ1-1; possible D gene TRBD1, 6 bases. CDR1 MNHEY and CDR2 SVGAGI come from the germline V gene. CDR3 length equals 12 residues. Here the CDR3 DNA reads TGTGCTTTAGACAGGACGAACACTGAAGCTTTCTTT. This encodes CALDRTNTEAFF.

The chain combines TRBV11-2 with TRBJ2-1; 9 positions agree with TRBD1. Germline V CDR1 and CDR2: SGHAT, FQNNGV. V gave up 5 bases and J gave up 3 bases; unmatched junction bases: 11. The CDR3 contains 17 residues. CDR3 loop: CASSPPSGTGIYNEQFF. The CDR3 DNA reads TGTGCCAGCAGCCCCCCCTCCGGGACAGGGATCTACAATGAGCAGTTCTTC.

The genes are TRBV18 and TRBJ2-5; no clear D. Germline CDR1 is KGHSH and CDR2 is LQKENI. The CDR3 has 13 residues. Trimming shortened V by 2 bases and J by 3 bases, and 7 bases separated the two germline ends. The CDR3 spells CASSPKREETQYF. The DNA for the CDR3 is TGTGCCAGCTCACCAAAGCGAGAAGAGACCCAGTACTTC.

The chain uses TRBV9 and TRBJ2-1; D remains unclear. Germline-derived CDR1 and CDR2 are SGDLS and YYNGEE. The germline V and J ends were trimmed by 0 bases and 8 bases, with 3 bases remaining between them. The CDR3 sequence is 11 residues long. The CDR3 DNA reads TGTGCCAGCAGCGTAGACGATGAGCAGTTCTTC. Translated, it gives CASSVDDEQFF.

The chain couples TRBV19 to TRBJ1-3; tentative D call: TRBD1 (6 bases). Trimming took 9 bases from V and 3 from J, leaving 15 bases between them. This CDR3 has 14 amino acids. Germline assignment: CDR1 LNHDA and CDR2 SQIVND (reference sequence). The CDR3 sequence is CASSLRGGGNTIYF. For the CDR3, the DNA is TGTGCCAGCTCCCTTAGGGGGGGTGGAAACACCATATATTTT.

The V and J genes are TRBV4-1 and TRBJ2-1; 9 nucleotides match TRBD2. V was pared by 4 bases and J by 7 bases, with 5 bases of the junction left unmatched. Germline-derived CDR1 and CDR2 are MGHRA and YSYEKL. The CDR3 has 14 amino acids. CDR3 loop: CASSPSGGPNEQFF. For the CDR3, the DNA is TGCGCCAGCAGCCCGAGCGGGGGGCCGAATGAGCAGTTCTTC.

This clone was counted once. The chain combines TRBV24-1 with TRBJ2-3; D is ambiguous. Trimming took 3 bases from V and 6 from J, leaving 9 bases between them. Germline V gene lookup returns CDR1 KGHDR and CDR2 SFDVKD. CDR3 size: 13 residues. The CDR3 reads CATSDPTVDTQYF. In nucleotides, the CDR3 is TGTGCCACCAGTGATCCGACTGTGGATACGCAGTATTTT.